The entry below gives a single T cell receptor (beta chain) sequence along with its context. The clone's antigen remains unknown. Per-base quality was not reported, and no clone a single base away is much larger than it. The sample belongs to a study of shared clonotypes between healthy human individuals (dated by TCRdb to between 2020 and 2021). For the wider study: A couple of women and a few men aged 18 to 49 years were included in the cohort. For each donor, CD4 naive and CD4 memory were each given three plates, CD8 naive was given two plates, and CD8 memory was given one plate. To increase sequencing depth and limit assay-specific biases, different laboratories used diverse techniques to prepare libraries and sequence TCR repertoires. Between about 0.94 and 8.9 billion PBMCs per donor were obtained by leukapheresis. The study deeply sequenced blood TCR repertoires of about 5 healthy adults to estimate repertoire size and the extent of clonotype sharing between individuals.

Using the deep immunoSEQ assay, TCR CDR3 regions were amplified from genomic DNA by multiplex PCR. Extracted genomic DNA from each cell subset was distributed evenly across all wells of several immunoSEQ 96-well plates, and each plate was treated as a replicate. Each replicate PCR for sorted subsets received roughly 0.2 ug genomic DNA, equal to tens of thousands of T cell genomes. The purified libraries were quantified using a Qubit 3.0 fluorometer, sized with a Bioanalyzer 2100, and then quantified again using the KAPA Library Quantification kit. Every immunoSEQ 96-well plate was sequenced on a dedicated single-read 150-cycle Illumina NextSeq 550 flow cell. Per the source publication's procedure: Because only junctional sequences without quality scores were contained in the immunoSEQ output, filtering matching that applied to full-length reads could not be performed. Sequences were annotated with PyIR, a Python wrapper for IgBLAST v1.9, using IMGT germline references to assign V/J genes and CDR3. Any read was removed if the V/J assignment was weak (E-value above 1e-6), the CDR3 was missing, or the read contained stop codons, out-of-frame junctions, or ambiguous translated residues. V3J clonotypes were defined as sequences sharing an identical inferred V gene, J gene, and CDR3 amino acid sequence. Percentage overlap between repertoires was calculated by dividing the number of shared unique clonotypes by the size of the smaller repertoire. Richness of each repertoire was evaluated using RTK rarefaction, the Chao1 estimator, and Recon v2.1 estimates of unobserved clonotypes. Generation probabilities for all TCRbeta clonotypes obtained by the gDNA method from several donors were computed using OLGA. TCRdb re-hosts the immuneACCESS table, in-frame sequences only. Its copies lack some clones; in the studies checked, an unresolved V gene accounts for under half of them, and the cause for the rest is not known. V and J calls and clone size are copied from that table; D and trimming were computed from the DNA. This sample has around 610,000 clones in its table, and roughly 96% of those were observed once. The ten largest clones take up 0.11% of the sample.

V drops 2 bases and J drops 10 bases, leaving 6 bases in between. CDR1 and CDR2 are read off the germline V gene (reference sequence) as MNHEY and SMNVEV. The CDR3 holds 11 amino acids from the cysteine to the phenylalanine. CDR3 DNA only is kept here, 33 bases in frame from base 1. General study outcomes and caveats: Sampling was restricted to blood, and TCR repertoires in tissue are likely to differ from TCR repertoires in blood. Based on pairwise subsampling, the degree of clonotype sharing among donors was expected to be affected by sequencing depth. Because the study included a small number of donors, the genetic and exposure-history diversity represented was limited. Higher generation probabilities were observed for clonotypes shared by all four sorted-subset donors than for non-shared clonotypes. Larger estimated clonotype richness was generally found for naive subsets than for memory subsets. Rarefaction of sorted-subset datasets indicated incomplete sequencing despite the large sequencing depth. When four donors were compared, the shared fraction of clonotypes was about 5.2% for naive CD4, 3.5% to 4% for naive CD8, more than 2% for memory CD4, and less than 0.5% for memory CD8.

CD8 naive samples consisted of CD45RO-negative cells that were positively selected for CCR7, yielding a CD45RA+CCR7+ population without TemRA cells. The donors were healthy, HIV-negative adults who had no recently reported acute infections or vaccinations. Every donor was a Caucasian adult living in Nashville, Tennessee, USA. Blood was obtained by leukapheresis, after which PBMCs were separated by Ficoll-Histopaque density gradient centrifugation and cryopreserved in liquid nitrogen vapor phase. Purity and quantity of every magnetically sorted T cell population were checked by analytical flow cytometry. From each sorted fraction, genomic DNA was isolated and quantified by UV absorbance on a Nanodrop 2000c.

The V and J segments used are TRBV27 and TRBJ2-1, with the D gene not clear enough to name. This sequence was found in a woman aged 25-40 years in good health. The sequencing input was naive CD8+ T cells sorted from blood. Explained via the paper, the cell subset or site label denotes: CD45RA+CCR7+. The DNA reads as follows: TGTGCCAGCAGTTTAGGGATGGAGCAGTTCTTC. Its product reads: CASSLGMEQFF.